The rows below give T cell receptor beta chains drawn from one sample of a study of CD8+ T cells in alopecia areata. TCRdb keeps only in-frame clones here, not all; method: immunoSEQ multiplex PCR. Of more than 200,000 clones in the sample, around two fifths were seen once. This sample comprised CD4+ T cells sorted from blood, obtained at approximately week 39, from a patient treated with tofacitinib. Receptors were obtained from a human donor with alopecia areata. The CDR3 runs from the conserved cysteine through the conserved F or W. Fields, in order: clone size, J gene, D gene, CDR3 length, V gene, CDR3 protein, CDR3 DNA. The D gene is left open where the match is weak. Only some rows state a clone size, as once, few, many or a class for expanded clones.

NA | TRBJ2-5 | TRBD1 | 15 | TRBV15 | CATSPRGDRGSTQYF | TGTGCCACCAGCCCAAGGGGGGACAGGGGATCGACCCAGTACTTC
NA | TRBJ1-2 | NA | 12 | TRBV7-8 | CASSSRTYGYTF | TGTGCCAGCAGCTCCCGGACCTATGGCTACACCTTC
NA | TRBJ1-2 | NA | 15 | TRBV30 | CAWSSGFIEAYGYTF | TGTGCCTGGAGTTCAGGGTTTATAGAGGCCTATGGCTACACCTTC
once | TRBJ2-5 | NA | 11 | TRBV5-1 | CASRLHETQYF | TGCGCCAGCAGACTACATGAGACCCAGTACTTC
few | TRBJ1-2 | NA | 12 | TRBV28 | CASSFRGYGYTF | TGTGCCAGCAGTTTCAGGGGTTATGGCTACACCTTC
NA | TRBJ1-2 | NA | 13 | TRBV6-5 | CASSSGPNYGYTF | TGTGCCAGCAGTTCGGGCCCCAACTATGGCTACACCTTC
many | TRBJ2-1 | TRBD1 | 12 | TRBV19 | CASSHRGNEQFF | TGTGCCAGTAGCCACAGGGGCAATGAGCAGTTCTTC
NA | TRBJ1-1 | TRBD1 | 13 | TRBV30 | CAWSQTGDTEAFF | TGTGCCTGGAGTCAGACAGGGGACACTGAAGCTTTCTTT
many | TRBJ2-2 | NA | 13 | TRBV7-2 | CASSLLAGGELFF | TGTGCCAGCAGCTTACTTGCGGGAGGGGAGCTGTTTTTT
NA | TRBJ2-5 | TRBD1 | 13 | TRBV2 | CASTRDSQETQYF | TGTGCCAGCACTAGGGACAGCCAAGAGACCCAGTACTTC
NA | TRBJ1-1 | NA | 14 | TRBV7-3 | CASSAVPGHTEAFF | TGTGCCAGCAGCGCAGTCCCAGGGCACACTGAAGCTTTCTTT
few | TRBJ2-5 | NA | 13 | TRBV30 | CAWSIYGGETQYF | TGTGCCTGGAGTATCTACGGCGGGGAGACCCAGTACTTC
few | TRBJ2-7 | TRBD2 | 14 | TRBV10-3 | CAISEASGAYEQYF | TGTGCCATCAGTGAGGCTAGCGGGGCGTACGAGCAGTACTTC
few | TRBJ2-7 | NA | 21 | TRBV21-1 | CASSKTGLKSQTANRPYEQYF | TGTGCCAGCAGCAAAACCGGCCTTAAATCCCAGACCGCCAACCGACCCTACGAGCAGTACTTC
NA | TRBJ2-2 | NA | 15 | TRBV9 | CASSGTGYHTGELFF | TGTGCCAGCAGCGGAACAGGGTATCACACCGGGGAGCTGTTTTTT
once | TRBJ2-5 | NA | 12 | TRBV15 | CATMRDQETQYF | TGTGCCACCATGAGGGACCAAGAGACCCAGTACTTC
NA | TRBJ2-2 | TRBD2 | 16 | TRBV29-1 | CSVGRLAGGGTGELFF | TGCAGCGTTGGGCGACTAGCGGGAGGGGGCACCGGGGAGCTGTTTTTT
few | TRBJ1-5 | TRBD1 | 14 | TRBV11-2 | CASSPDRANQPQHF | TGTGCCAGCAGCCCGGACAGGGCGAATCAGCCCCAGCATTTT
NA | TRBJ1-2 | TRBD1 | 13 | TRBV6-5 | CASRNRGIYGYTF | TGTGCCAGCAGAAACAGGGGGATCTATGGCTACACCTTC
NA | TRBJ2-3 | TRBD2 | 19 | TRBV4-2 | CASSQKLKLAGGRTDTQYF | TGTGCCAGCAGCCAGAAACTTAAACTAGCGGGAGGACGCACAGATACGCAGTATTTT
NA | TRBJ1-2 | NA | 13 | TRBV7-3 | CASSFGGVDGYTF | TGTGCCAGCAGCTTTGGGGGCGTCGATGGCTACACCTTC
NA | TRBJ2-1 | TRBD2 | 15 | TRBV29-1 | CSVSGTSGKKGEQFF | TGCAGCGTTTCCGGGACTAGCGGGAAAAAGGGTGAGCAGTTCTTC
NA | TRBJ2-3 | NA | 13 | TRBV11-2 | CASSLSGTDTQYF | TGTGCCAGCAGCTTGTCCGGCACAGATACGCAGTATTTT
few | TRBJ2-6 | TRBD1 | 15 | TRBV27 | CASSPHRGGANVLTF | TGTGCCAGCAGTCCCCACAGGGGTGGGGCCAACGTCCTGACTTTC
NA | TRBJ2-7 | NA | 12 | TRBV5-1 | CASSSTFYEQYF | TGCGCCAGCAGCTCGACTTTCTACGAGCAGTACTTC
NA | TRBJ2-7 | TRBD2 | 15 | TRBV29-1 | CSVKLAGGPSYEQYF | TGCAGCGTTAAGCTAGCGGGAGGGCCGTCCTACGAGCAGTACTTC
NA | TRBJ2-1 | NA | 14 | TRBV29-1 | CSVARGGAHNEQFF | TGCAGCGTGGCAAGGGGCGGAGCCCACAATGAGCAGTTCTTC
NA | TRBJ1-5 | TRBD1 | 16 | TRBV19 | CASSKGTVYSNQPQHF | TGTGCCAGTAGTAAGGGGACAGTCTACAGCAATCAGCCCCAGCATTTT
few | TRBJ2-7 | NA | 14 | TRBV29-1 | CSVPTVQGIYEQYF | TGCAGCGTGCCGACAGTCCAGGGTATCTACGAGCAGTACTTC
NA | TRBJ2-7 | TRBD1 | 15 | TRBV11-2 | CASSSNTGASYEQYF | TGTGCCAGCAGCTCGAATACAGGGGCATCCTACGAGCAGTACTTC
few | TRBJ2-2 | TRBD2 | 15 | TRBV15 | CATGTSGRSTGELFF | TGTGCCACCGGGACTAGCGGGAGAAGTACCGGGGAGCTGTTTTTT
NA | TRBJ2-7 | TRBD2 | 17 | TRBV28 | CASSSAAAGGGSYEQYF | TGTGCCAGCAGTTCAGCGGCGGCGGGGGGGGGATCCTACGAGCAGTACTTC
NA | TRBJ2-3 | NA | 17 | TRBV23-1 | CASSQSSGGATTDTQYF | TGCGCCAGCAGTCAATCAAGTGGAGGGGCTACCACAGATACGCAGTATTTT
few | TRBJ2-1 | NA | 12 | TRBV29-1 | CSVDAGETMQFF | TGCAGCGTCGACGCCGGGGAGACCATGCAGTTCTTC
once | TRBJ2-7 | NA | 14 | TRBV15 | CATSRDWMANEQYF | TGTGCCACCAGCAGAGATTGGATGGCTAACGAGCAGTACTTC
NA | TRBJ2-5 | TRBD2 | 16 | TRBV14 | CASSPSLGRGEETQYF | TGTGCCAGCAGCCCTTCTCTCGGGAGGGGAGAAGAGACCCAGTACTTC
few | TRBJ1-4 | NA | 14 | TRBV15 | CATSKAAYLEKLFF | TGTGCCACCAGCAAGGCAGCCTACCTCGAAAAACTGTTTTTT
few | TRBJ2-5 | TRBD2 | 17 | TRBV4-1 | CASSQLAGAMYQETQYF | TGCGCCAGCAGCCAACTAGCGGGAGCGATGTACCAAGAGACCCAGTACTTC
NA | TRBJ1-5 | NA | 13 | TRBV30 | CAWSGQNNQPQHF | TGTGCCTGGAGTGGACAGAACAATCAGCCCCAGCATTTT
few | TRBJ2-1 | NA | 13 | TRBV14 | CASSQARWHEQFF | TGTGCCAGCAGCCAAGCTAGGTGGCATGAGCAGTTCTTC
NA | TRBJ2-3 | TRBD2 | 16 | TRBV9 | CASSTGLALSTDTQYF | TGTGCCAGCAGCACAGGACTAGCGCTTAGCACAGATACGCAGTATTTT
few | TRBJ2-4 | TRBD2 | 12 | TRBV19 | CASSKRTSVQYF | TGTGCCAGTAGTAAACGGACTAGCGTTCAGTACTTC
NA | TRBJ1-4 | NA | 15 | TRBV23-1 | CASSQSTGYNEKLFF | TGCGCCAGCAGTCAATCGACAGGCTATAATGAAAAACTGTTTTTT
few | TRBJ2-7 | TRBD2 | 13 | TRBV29-1 | CSARLAGRYEQYF | TGCAGCGCCCGACTAGCGGGAAGATACGAGCAGTACTTC
NA | TRBJ1-5 | NA | 13 | TRBV30 | CAWSVRGSQPQHF | TGTGCCTGGAGTGTTAGGGGTAGCCAGCCCCAGCATTTT
NA | TRBJ2-5 | NA | 15 | TRBV7-9 | CASSLNPNRDETQYF | TGTGCCAGCAGCTTAAATCCCAACAGGGATGAGACCCAGTACTTC
NA | TRBJ2-7 | NA | 13 | TRBV2 | CASRIGPVRVEYF | TGTGCCAGCAGGATTGGACCGGTTCGGGTTGAGTACTTC
few | TRBJ2-2 | NA | 13 | TRBV6-1 | CASSVVFAGELFF | TGTGCCAGCAGTGTCGTGTTTGCCGGGGAGCTGTTTTTT
NA | TRBJ1-2 | NA | 11 | TRBV30 | CAWTHTYGYTF | TGTGCCTGGACCCACACCTATGGCTACACCTTC
NA | TRBJ2-5 | NA | 15 | TRBV7-2 | CASTVGGGAPETQYF | TGTGCCAGCACCGTGGGAGGGGGCGCGCCGGAGACCCAGTACTTC
few | TRBJ2-3 | NA | 11 | TRBV30 | CAWSEDNTQYF | TGTGCCTGGAGTGAAGATAATACGCAGTATTTT
NA | TRBJ2-6 | NA | 17 | TRBV7-9 | CASSLGVGGSGANVLTF | TGTGCCAGCAGCTTAGGGGTGGGAGGCTCTGGGGCCAACGTCCTGACTTTC
few | TRBJ2-7 | NA | 13 | TRBV9 | CASSGGSLGEQYF | TGTGCCAGCAGCGGCGGGTCCCTAGGGGAGCAGTACTTC
NA | TRBJ2-1 | TRBD2 | 13 | TRBV6-5 | CATSGSRQNEQFF | TGCGCGACTAGCGGGAGTAGGCAGAATGAGCAGTTCTTC
NA | TRBJ1-5 | NA | 15 | TRBV10-3 | CAISEQGHTSQPQHF | TGTGCCATCAGTGAGCAAGGACATACTAGTCAGCCCCAGCATTTT
NA | TRBJ2-2 | TRBD2 | 16 | TRBV5-4 | CASSVQAGAWTGELFF | TGTGCCAGCAGCGTCCAAGCGGGAGCTTGGACCGGGGAGCTGTTTTTT
NA | TRBJ2-1 | NA | 14 | TRBV7-2 | CASSFEGTINEQFF | TGTGCCAGCAGCTTCGAAGGGACCATCAACGAGCAGTTCTTC
few | TRBJ2-1 | NA | 13 | TRBV30 | CALDLRQTNEQFF | TGTGCCTTGGACCTTCGACAGACCAATGAGCAGTTCTTC